A single sample is the source of the 26 T cell receptor beta chains below, sequenced in a study of response to subunit inactivated influenza vaccine. MiXCR, run by TCRdb on the RT-PCR reads, gives a single entry per CDR3 protein. The table shows a few hundred thousand distinct CDR3 sequences, with 22% occurring only once. The sample in question was PBMCs from blood, obtained 21 months after vaccination. These receptors came from a man in his fifties or sixties who received an inactivated influenza vaccine.

Only a few counts were recorded for this clonotype. The chain recombines TRBV10-3 with TRBJ1-3; 11 nucleotides agree with TRBD1. Germline CDR1 and CDR2: ENHRY and SYGVKD. The CDR3 spans 14 residues. The V gene end was trimmed by 7 bases and the J gene end by 7 bases; junction bases not matched to a gene: 6. The CDR3 DNA reads as TGTGCCATCACACCGGGACAGGGGGATAACACCATATATTTT. As protein: CAITPGQGDNTIYF.

The J gene is TRBJ2-1, the V gene TRBV11-3; D remains ambiguous. Germline V gives CDR1 SGHNT, CDR2 YENEEA. Deletions cut 2 bases from V and 5 bases from J, with 4 bases between. This CDR3 has 12 residues. CDR3 DNA: TGTGCCAGCAGCTTAAGGAACAATGAGCAGTTCTTC. This gives the protein CASSLRNNEQFF.

This chain's CDR3 is CSTKINELEQYF. As DNA, the CDR3 is TGTTCAACCAAAATTAACGAGTTGGAGCAGTACTTC. This chain uses TRBV21-1 with TRBJ2-7. TRBV21-1 is shown as a pseudogene. CDR3 size: 12 residues.

V gene TRBV6-4 combines with J gene TRBJ2-2, with D unclear. CDR1 and CDR2 (germline): MRHNA, SNTAGT. This CDR3 comprises 12 residues. V lost 6 bases and J 8 bases, leaving 10 bases between the germline ends. The CDR3 DNA reads as TGTGCCAGCAGCCACGGCAGTGGGGAGCTGTTTTTT. Protein product: CASSHGSGELFF.

The rearrangement links TRBV10-3 to TRBJ1-2; D possibly corresponds to TRBD1 (5 bases). The V end lost 0 bases, the J end lost 4 bases, and 9 bases lay between the germline ends. This CDR3 contains 14 residues. Looked up from germline, CDR1 is ENHRY and CDR2 is SYGVKD. CDR3: CAISESGGSYGYTF. The CDR3, as DNA: TGTGCCATCAGTGAGTCGGGGGGTAGCTATGGCTACACCTTC.

CDR3 region: CASTPDQGAGYGYTF. The DNA for the CDR3 is TGTGCCAGCACCCCGGACCAGGGGGCGGGCTATGGCTACACCTTC. The genes are TRBV5-8 and TRBJ1-2, with 8 positions matching TRBD1. The CDR3 length is 15 residues. V shed 6 bases, J shed 4 bases, and the junction held 11 bases outside the gene matches. The germline CDR1 and CDR2 sequences are SGHTS and YDEGEE. Complete variable domain (other parts from reference TRBV5-8 and TRBJ1-2): EAGVTQSPTHLIKTRGQQATLRCSPISGHTSVYWYQQALGLGLQFLLWYDEGEERNRGNFPPRFSGRQFPNYSSELNVNALELEDSALYLCASTPDQGAGYGYTFGSGTRLTVV.

The rearrangement links TRBV3-1 to TRBJ1-6; possibly TRBD1 for D (5 bases). The V gene's germline CDR1 is LGHDT and CDR2 YNNKEL (reference sequence). CDR3 size: 14 residues. Trimming pared 2 bases from V and 4 bases from J, leaving 6 bases between. In DNA form, the CDR3 reads TGTGCCAGCAGCCAAACAGGATATAATTCACCCCTCCACTTT. It codes for CASSQTGYNSPLHF.

The CDR3 sequence: CSVGRRGIPYEQYF. The CDR3 DNA follows: TGCAGCGTGGGCCGACGGGGTATCCCCTACGAGCAGTACTTC. The gene calls are TRBV29-1 and TRBJ2-7; a possible D gene is TRBD2 (5 bases). Looked up from germline, CDR1 is SQVTM and CDR2 is ANQGSEA. The CDR3 is 14 residues long. Trimming cost V 6 bases and J 2 bases, with 17 bases left between them.

This clonotype has a handful of counts. This sequence joins TRBV12-3 or TRBV12-4 and TRBJ2-2; D ambiguous. Trimming removed 8 bases at V and 2 bases at J, with 3 bases between. The CDR3 extends over 11 amino acids. Here the CDR3 DNA reads TGTGCCAGCTTCAACACCGGGGAGCTGTTTTTT. Residues: CASFNTGELFF.

Many counts were recorded for this clonotype. The genes are TRBV25-1 and TRBJ1-1; a possible D gene is TRBD1 (6 bases). The CDR3 consists of 15 residues. Germline-derived CDR1 and CDR2 are MGHDK and SYGVNS. The germline V and J ends were trimmed by 4 bases and 3 bases, with 15 bases remaining between them. The CDR3 loop is CASSATGSWDTEAFF. The DNA of the CDR3 is TGTGCCAGCAGTGCTACAGGGAGTTGGGACACTGAAGCTTTCTTT.

The chain joins TRBV30 to TRBJ1-1; D unresolved. The germline V and J ends were trimmed by 4 bases and 3 bases, with 12 bases remaining between them. Per the germline V gene, CDR1 is GTSNPN and CDR2 is SVGIG (reference sequence). The CDR3 consists of 13 residues. CDR3 nucleotide sequence: TGTGCCTGGACCAATGGGGTCGACACTGAAGCTTTCTTT. Encoded protein: CAWTNGVDTEAFF.

The gene calls are TRBV7-6 and TRBJ2-7; 8 bases map to TRBD2. The V and J ends lost 4 bases and 2 bases, in that order; junction bases with no gene match: 10. CDR3 length: 16 residues. The germline gives CDR1 SGHVS, CDR2 FNYEAQ. CDR3 bases: TGTGCCAGCAGCTCGACGGGCGGGGGGCGAACCTACGAGCAGTACTTC. Translation gives CASSSTGGGRTYEQYF.

This clonotype was counted only a few times. V and J are TRBV6-5 and TRBJ1-5, with 7 bases identical to TRBD1. Looked up from germline, CDR1 is MNHEY and CDR2 is SVGAGI. The CDR3 runs 17 residues. J gave up 3 bases and V 2 bases, and 10 bases lay outside the gene matches. The CDR3 loop reads CASSYRPSDRVNQPQHF. The CDR3, as DNA: TGTGCCAGCAGTTACAGGCCTTCTGACAGGGTCAATCAGCCCCAGCATTTT.

The chain uses TRBV4-1 and TRBJ2-1, with 8 bases aligning to TRBD2. CDR3 length: 15 residues. Germline loops: CDR1 MGHRA, CDR2 YSYEKL. V gave up 1 base and J gave up 1 base; unmatched junction bases: 0. CDR3 region: CASSQVAGSYNEQFF. In DNA, the CDR3 is TGCGCCAGCAGCCAAGTAGCGGGATCCTACAATGAGCAGTTCTTC.

This clonotype has a handful of counts. This sequence joins TRBV21-1 and TRBJ2-2; TRBD2 is the table's D call and was not checked against the DNA. TRBV21-1 is a known pseudogene. This CDR3 comprises 16 residues. CDR3: CASSKANPGRTGELFF. The CDR3 DNA reads as TGTGCCAGCAGCAAAGCTAATCCAGGGAGGACCGGGGAGCTGTTTTTT.

In this sample, this clonotype turned up a few times. This CDR3 reads CAIRPGVINEQFF. The CDR3 coding sequence is TGTGCCATCAGGCCGGGAGTAATCAATGAGCAGTTCTTC. V usage is TRBV10-3 and J usage is TRBJ2-1, with a weak D call TRBD2 (6 bases). This CDR3 has 13 residues. Germline CDR1 ENHRY, CDR2 SYGVKD. V dropped 6 bases and J dropped 6 bases, with 12 bases sitting between them.

This clonotype was counted between two and nine times. The chain has TRBV11-2 and TRBJ1-1; 8 positions agree with TRBD1. The CDR3 is 15 amino acids. Trimming removed 5 bases from V and 5 bases from J; junction bases left unmatched: 10. Germline CDR1 SGHAT, CDR2 FQNNGV. DNA for the CDR3: TGTGCCAGCAGCGCAGGACAGGGAATGAGGACTGAAGCTTTCTTT. This sequence encodes CASSAGQGMRTEAFF.

V gene TRBV5-1 combines with J gene TRBJ1-1; D gene unclear. Germline V gene lookup returns CDR1 SGHRS and CDR2 YFSETQ. This CDR3 spans 14 amino acids. V was trimmed by 2 bases and J by 1 base, leaving 9 bases between them. The CDR3 region is CASSLMVTNTEAFF. Here the CDR3 DNA reads TGCGCCAGCAGCTTAATGGTGACGAACACTGAAGCTTTCTTT.

A few counts support this clonotype. The chain's CDR3 is CASSLQLSYNSPLHF. The CDR3 DNA sequence: TGTGCCAGCAGCTTGCAGTTGTCCTATAATTCACCCCTCCACTTT. The chain recombines TRBV5-5 with TRBJ1-6, with D hard to call. The germline V gene has CDR1 SGHKS and CDR2 YYEKEE (reference sequence). The CDR3 consists of 15 residues. Trimming left V 1 base short and J 1 base short, with 6 bases between.

This clonotype has only a few counts. The chain employs TRBV27 and TRBJ1-2; D is ambiguous. This CDR3 is 14 amino acids long. The germline V gene encodes CDR1 MNHEY and CDR2 SMNVEV (reference sequence). The V end was cut by 4 bases, the J end by 5 bases, with 14 bases between. CDR3 in amino acids: CASSSSGEEYGYTF. For the CDR3, the DNA is TGTGCCAGCAGTTCTTCCGGAGAAGAGTATGGCTACACCTTC.

The chain joins TRBV20-1 to TRBJ2-7; perhaps TRBD2 as D (6 bases). The length of the CDR3 is 12 residues. Between the trimmed V and J ends, which lost 7 bases and 2 bases, there was a span of 12 bases. Germline CDR1 and CDR2: DFQATT and SNEGSKA (reference sequence). CDR3 sequence (DNA): TGCAGTGTCCCTAGCGTCGCCTACGAGCAGTACTTC. Translating it yields CSVPSVAYEQYF.

This clonotype was recorded a few times. The V and J genes are TRBV30 and TRBJ1-4; D is possibly TRBD1 (6 bases). Germline CDR1 reads GTSNPN; CDR2 reads SVGIG (reference sequence). This CDR3 is 13 amino acids long. The V and J ends lost 4 bases and 5 bases respectively, with 11 bases between them. CDR3 amino acids: CAWNYQGNEKLFF. The CDR3 bases are TGTGCCTGGAATTATCAGGGGAATGAAAAACTGTTTTTT.

In this sample, this clonotype turned up a few times. The V gene is TRBV7-9, the J gene TRBJ1-4, with 8 bases matching TRBD1. The V gene end was trimmed by 0 bases and the J gene end by 4 bases; junction bases not matched to a gene: 4. This CDR3 is built from 16 residues. Germline V gene lookup returns CDR1 SEHNR and CDR2 FQNEAQ (reference sequence). CDR3 nucleotides: TGTGCCAGCAGCTTAGCGGGGACAGGCCGTAATGAAAAACTGTTTTTT. Translating gives CASSLAGTGRNEKLFF.

This clonotype has a handful of counts. DNA of the CDR3: TGTGCCAGCAGCTTGGACTTTGGAGGGGGGAATGAAAAACTGTTTTTT. Translation gives CASSLDFGGGNEKLFF. The chain has TRBV5-8 and TRBJ1-4, with D tentatively TRBD1 (6 bases). The CDR3 consists of 16 residues. Trimming stripped 0 bases from V and 5 bases from J, with 14 bases between. The V gene's germline CDR1 is SGHTS and CDR2 YDEGEE.

A single count supports this clonotype. The chain recombines TRBV28 with TRBJ2-7; D gene ambiguous. The CDR3 has 12 amino acids. With 2 bases removed from V and 3 bases from J, the gap between germline ends came to 5 bases. Germline CDR1 MDHEN, CDR2 SYDVKM. The CDR3 sequence is CASSLINYEQYF. The CDR3 DNA reads TGTGCCAGCAGTTTAATCAACTACGAGCAGTACTTC.

The rearrangement joins TRBV29-1 to TRBJ2-3; D perhaps matches TRBD1 (5 bases). The CDR3 totals 13 residues. Germline V gene lookup returns CDR1 SQVTM and CDR2 ANQGSEA. V dropped 5 bases and J dropped 7 bases, with 16 bases sitting between them. The CDR3 spells CSVQGADTNTQYF. For the CDR3, the DNA is TGCAGCGTTCAGGGTGCAGACACTAATACGCAGTATTTT.